This T cell receptor beta chain was retrieved from a study of metastatic and nonmetastatic thyroid tumors. Across the whole study: Samples came from malignant and benign thyroid patients, and repertoires were compared across blood and tumor or nodule tissue. Study-wide findings and caveats: Malignant thyroid tumors reportedly had TCR beta diversity that was significantly higher than in benign nodules, in blood and tumor.

This clone was counted a few times. The antigen is not known. Original methodology: The study took CDR3 differences across clinicopathological groups and made a distant-metastasis classifier for papillary thyroid cancer from them. With MiXCR, TCRdb reprocessed the PCR reads. These V and J calls are TCRdb output, not the study's own analysis. The repertoire holds more than 10,000 clones, with about an eighth as singletons. Nobody among the patients had been given any treatment before thyroid surgery. There are 16 residues in the CDR3. Trimming cost V 4 bases and J 1 base; bases outside gene matches: 11. Germline V gene data show CDR1 as SGHRS and CDR2 as YFSETQ.

What was sequenced was blood. The receptor was isolated from a female donor with papillary thyroid cancer or a benign thyroid nodule (not recorded which). Some clones in this sample may be carry-over from other donors' samples. The chain has TRBV5-1 and TRBJ2-7; 7 bases line up with TRBD2. The CDR3 DNA is TGCGCCAGCAGCCCCGAACAACTAGCGAGGTCCTACGAGCAGTACTTC. It yields the protein CASSPEQLARSYEQYF.